The 28 T cell receptor beta chains presented below share a single source sample, sequenced in a study of early T cells in non-severe SARS-CoV-2 infection. TCRdb called the 5' RACE reads again in MiXCR, with one record for every CDR3 protein. The table lists tens of thousands of distinct CDR3 sequences, 10% to 15% of them singletons, with 15% to 20% in the top ten. Input material: whole blood. The origin of the receptors is an adult who was a healthcare worker with PCR-confirmed SARS-CoV-2 infection or an uninfected control (not recorded which).

The gene calls are TRBV20-1 and TRBJ2-3, with a weak D call TRBD2 (6 bases). Deletions cut 5 bases from V and 6 bases from J, with 18 bases between. Per the germline V gene, CDR1 is DFQATT and CDR2 is SNEGSKA (reference sequence). CDR3 length: 14 residues. The CDR3 region is CSAPGLNSRDTQYF. The CDR3 DNA sequence: TGCAGTGCTCCGGGACTCAATTCGAGGGATACGCAGTATTTT.

The genes are TRBV6-5 and TRBJ1-5; D remains ambiguous. V gave up 5 bases and J gave up 3 bases, with 14 bases separating them. Germline values: CDR1 MNHEY, CDR2 SVGAGI. This CDR3 comprises 15 residues. CDR3 coding DNA: TGTGCCAGCAGTCCCCTCCGGGTTACCAATCAGCCCCAGCATTTT. It codes for CASSPLRVTNQPQHF.

The J gene is TRBJ1-3, the V gene TRBV29-1; D gene unclear. The V end lost 6 bases, the J end lost 0 bases, and 6 bases lay between the germline ends. In germline, CDR1 is SQVTM, CDR2 ANQGSEA. CDR3 length: 12 residues. The CDR3 sequence: CSVGGSGNTIYF. The CDR3 DNA follows: TGCAGCGTGGGTGGCTCTGGAAACACCATATATTTT.

The CDR3, as DNA: TGCAGCGTTCAGTCTAGCGTGTCCTACGAGCAGTACTTC. Residues: CSVQSSVSYEQYF. The chain uses TRBV29-1 and TRBJ2-7, with D perhaps TRBD2 (6 bases). V was clipped by 5 bases and J by 1 base, with 12 bases between them. Germline V gene lookup returns CDR1 SQVTM and CDR2 ANQGSEA. CDR3 length: 13 amino acids.

This clonotype was counted a few times. V and J are TRBV4-1 and TRBJ2-1; TRBD1 matches 7 bases. V shed 1 base, J shed 11 bases, and the junction held 20 bases outside the gene matches. This CDR3 contains 18 residues. CDR1 and CDR2 from the germline V gene are MGHRA and YSYEKL. CDR3 in amino acids: CASSQVPLDRDFGYQQFF. For the CDR3, the DNA is TGCGCCAGCAGCCAAGTGCCTTTAGACAGGGATTTCGGCTACCAGCAGTTCTTC.

V and J are TRBV29-1 and TRBJ2-1, with a tentative D call TRBD1 (6 bases). CDR1 and CDR2 from the germline V gene are SQVTM and ANQGSEA. The CDR3 is 13 amino acids. Trimming shortened V by 2 bases and J by 3 bases, and 8 bases separated the two germline ends. This chain's CDR3 is CSVERTDYNEQFF. Written as DNA, the CDR3 is TGCAGCGTTGAAAGGACAGACTACAATGAGCAGTTCTTC.

As to this clonotype: Being one base from a much bigger clone, this may be a read error. The conserved closing phenylalanine or tryptophan is absent in this CDR3, likely reflecting a read error. The limits of the CDR3 on the DNA are not certain, so only TCRdb's listed CDR3 is given. The chain uses TRBV29-1 and TRBJ2-2. The germline CDR1 and CDR2 sequences are SQVTM and ANQGSEA. Ends included, the CDR3 has 13 residues. The CDR3 sequence: CSVPYSDTGELFI.

This clonotype was counted many times. The CDR3 region is CSVVLAEKTQYF. The CDR3 DNA is TGCAGCGTTGTTTTGGCGGAAAAGACCCAGTACTTC. The genes are TRBV29-1 and TRBJ2-5, with no clear D. V lost 4 bases and J 6 bases, leaving 12 bases between the germline ends. The CDR3 is 12 residues long. Germline CDR1 reads SQVTM; CDR2 reads ANQGSEA.

This clonotype is judged medium-sized. This chain links TRBV21-1 with TRBJ2-7. TRBV21-1 is deemed a pseudogene. CDR3 size: 12 residues. The DNA of the CDR3 is TGTGCCAGCAGCAAGGCCTCCTACGAGCAGTACTTC. It specifies CASSKASYEQYF.

This chain links TRBV7-3 with TRBJ2-2; 11 bases align to TRBD1. The J segment lost 5 bases and the V segment lost 7 bases, leaving 6 bases of the junction unmatched. CDR3 size: 15 residues. Germline V lookup: CDR1 SGHTA, CDR2 FQGTGA. The chain's CDR3 is CASKPDRGLTGELFF. The CDR3 DNA sequence: TGTGCCAGCAAACCGGACAGGGGGCTAACCGGGGAGCTGTTTTTT.

The rearrangement links TRBV7-9 to TRBJ1-1, with a possible D match to TRBD1 (5 bases). Trimming took 1 base from V and 1 from J, leaving 13 bases between them. Germline CDR1 and CDR2: SEHNR and FQNEAQ (reference sequence). The CDR3 has 16 residues. DNA of the CDR3: TGTGCCAGCAGCTTAGGTTATGGGACTCAGAACACTGAAGCTTTCTTT. Protein: CASSLGYGTQNTEAFF.

This clonotype came up many times. The genes are TRBV20-1 and TRBJ1-6; D perhaps matches TRBD1 (5 bases). Germline CDR1 and CDR2: DFQATT and SNEGSKA (reference sequence). Trimming stripped 6 bases from V and 8 bases from J, with 14 bases between. CDR3 length equals 13 residues. CDR3: CSAPRGGDSPLHF. The CDR3 nucleotides read TGCAGTGCCCCACGGGGGGGTGATTCACCCCTCCACTTT.

This clonotype has more than one count but fewer than ten. The chain combines TRBV9 with TRBJ2-5; a possible D gene is TRBD1 (5 bases). The CDR3 is made up of 15 amino acids. CDR1 and CDR2 (germline): SGDLS, YYNGEE. Trimming pared 4 bases from V and 3 bases from J, leaving 16 bases between. CDR3 bases: TGTGCCAGCAGCCCACGACGAGGCAGGGAAGAGACCCAGTACTTC. Its protein product is CASSPRRGREETQYF.

In this sample, this clonotype turned up many times. The chain links TRBV20-1 to TRBJ1-3; no reliable D call. The length of the CDR3 is 15 residues. The V end lost 0 bases, the J end lost 0 bases, and 9 bases lay between the germline ends. CDR1 is DFQATT, CDR2 SNEGSKA, per germline (reference sequence). The CDR3 protein is CSARDFRPSGNTIYF. The CDR3, as DNA: TGCAGTGCTAGAGATTTCAGGCCCTCTGGAAACACCATATATTTT.

Ten or more counts support this clonotype. The chain links TRBV7-6 to TRBJ1-4; possibly TRBD1 for D (5 bases). The CDR3 is 18 amino acids. Trimming left V 5 bases short and J 0 bases short, with 19 bases between. CDR1 and CDR2 from the germline V gene are SGHVS and FNYEAQ. The CDR3 coding sequence is TGTGCCAGCAGCCAAAGGGACGGCATTTTCGCAACTAATGAAAAACTGTTTTTT. Translating it yields CASSQRDGIFATNEKLFF.

As regards this clonotype: This may come from a read error, since a much larger clone is one base off. The chain joins TRBV6-5 to TRBJ1-1; D might be TRBD1 (6 bases). The germline gives CDR1 MNHEY, CDR2 SVGAGI. Trimming left V 2 bases short and J 3 bases short, with 10 bases between. CDR3 size: 14 residues. The CDR3 reads CASSYGGRHTEAFF. The CDR3 nucleotides are TGTGCCAGCAGTTACGGGGGGCGGCACACTGAAGCTTTCTTT.

The chain employs TRBV10-2 and TRBJ1-1, with D possibly matching TRBD1 (5 bases). Looked up from germline, CDR1 is WSHSY and CDR2 is SAAADI. Trimming left V 6 bases short and J 7 bases short, with 12 bases between. The CDR3 spans 12 residues. This chain's CDR3 is CASSTRQREAFF. CDR3 bases: TGCGCCAGCAGCACTCGACAGCGTGAAGCTTTCTTT.

The J gene is TRBJ1-3, the V gene TRBV28, with D possibly TRBD1 on 5 matching bases. Per germline, CDR1 MDHEN and CDR2 SYDVKM. V dropped 3 bases and J dropped 5 bases, with 14 bases sitting between them. The CDR3 sequence is 15 residues long. In nucleotides, the CDR3 is TGTGCCAGCAGTTTCCGGGGCAGTACCCGAAACACCATATATTTT. It specifies CASSFRGSTRNTIYF.

This chain links TRBV4-1 with TRBJ2-7; 9 nucleotides line up with TRBD1. This CDR3 contains 15 residues. V gave up 4 bases and J gave up 6 bases; unmatched junction bases: 10. CDR1 is MGHRA, CDR2 YSYEKL, per germline. The DNA for the CDR3 is TGCGCCAGCAGCCCCCGGGACAGGGTTAATCTCGAGCAGTACTTC. It specifies CASSPRDRVNLEQYF.

The table lists this clonotype with many counts. V and J are TRBV18 and TRBJ2-3; 8 bases line up with TRBD2. The length of the CDR3 is 17 residues. The V gene end was trimmed by 2 bases and the J gene end by 1 base; junction bases not matched to a gene: 8. Germline V CDR1 and CDR2: KGHSH, LQKENI. CDR3 bases: TGTGCCAGCTCACCATACCCTTTGGGACTAGGCACAGATACGCAGTATTTT. It translates to CASSPYPLGLGTDTQYF.

In its sample, this clonotype was seen once. The CDR3 nucleotides read TGCGCCAGCAGTGACTATATGGGCGAACTCCCCTACAATGAGCAGTTCTTC. Amino acids: CASSDYMGELPYNEQFF. The chain links TRBV10-2 to TRBJ2-1; D is uncertain. CDR1 and CDR2 from the germline V gene are WSHSY and SAAADI. V gave up 3 bases and J gave up 2 bases, with 17 bases separating them. CDR3 length equals 17 residues.

By share of the sample, this clonotype is medium-sized. V is TRBV15 and J is TRBJ1-5, with a possible D match to TRBD1 (6 bases). V shed 3 bases and J shed 6 bases, with 21 bases lying between them. CDR3 length equals 17 residues. Germline values: CDR1 LNHNV, CDR2 YYDKDF (reference sequence). This CDR3 reads CATSSGGSRDSVQPQHF. The CDR3 DNA reads TGTGCCACCAGCAGCGGGGGCTCCAGGGATTCGGTTCAGCCCCAGCATTTT. The complete variable domain, with remaining parts taken from reference TRBV15 and TRBJ1-5, reads DAMVIQNPRYQVTQFGKPVTLSCSQTLNHNVMYWYQQKSSQAPKLLFHYYDKDFNNEADTPDNFQSRRPNTSFCFLDIRSPGLGDTAMYLCATSSGGSRDSVQPQHFGDGTRLSIL.

CDR3 DNA sequence: TGTGCCAGCAGCTTAGCTGGGACTAGCGGTTACAATGAGCAGTTCTTC. This sequence encodes CASSLAGTSGYNEQFF. The chain uses TRBV7-6 and TRBJ2-1; 11 bases align to TRBD2. Germline lookup yields CDR1 SGHVS and CDR2 FNYEAQ. Losses at the gene ends were 0 bases for V and 4 bases for J; bases not matched to a gene: 2. CDR3 length equals 16 residues.

This clonotype has ten or more counts. Sequence at one end of the junction differs from germline and may be a read error. This chain connects TRBV12-3 or TRBV12-4 to TRBJ2-5; possibly TRBD2 for D (5 bases). The CDR3 consists of 12 residues. The CDR3 DNA is TGTGCCAGCAATTTAGGAGGACGGACCCAGTACTTC. Translated: CASNLGGRTQYF.

This clonotype was observed at least ten times. This chain links TRBV7-3 with TRBJ2-1, with 8 bases fitting TRBD2. Germline V gene data show CDR1 as SGHTA and CDR2 as FQGTGA. V lost 5 bases and J lost 5; bases outside the gene matches: 8. CDR3 size: 15 residues. CDR3 nucleotides: TGTGCCAGCAGCCCCGGCAGTAGCGGGAACAATGAGCAGTTCTTC. Protein product: CASSPGSSGNNEQFF.

Only a few counts were recorded for this clonotype. The chain joins TRBV29-1 to TRBJ2-5; D remains unclear. CDR3 length: 11 residues. The germline gives CDR1 SQVTM, CDR2 ANQGSEA. With 7 bases removed from V and 3 bases from J, the gap between germline ends came to 9 bases. The CDR3 DNA follows: TGCAGCGCCGCAGAGAAAGAGACCCAGTACTTC. Amino acid sequence: CSAAEKETQYF.

The chain is built from TRBV28 and TRBJ1-1; D is perhaps TRBD1 (6 bases). Germline V CDR1 and CDR2: MDHEN, SYDVKM. This CDR3 has 12 amino acids. The germline V and J ends were trimmed by 5 bases and 7 bases, with 11 bases remaining between them. CDR3 DNA sequence: TGTGCCAGCAGTCTCACGGACAGTGAAGCTTTCTTT. Translating gives CASSLTDSEAFF.

This clonotype was found many times. This chain connects TRBV12-3 or TRBV12-4 to TRBJ1-1; D is undetermined. The V gene lost 10 bases and the J gene lost 4 bases, with 10 bases spanning the gap. This CDR3 has 11 residues. DNA of the CDR3: TGTGCCACCGGTCAAGGCACTGAAGCTTTCTTT. Its translation: CATGQGTEAFF.